These T cell receptor beta chains were read from a single sample in a study of shared clonotypes between healthy human individuals. Profiled with immunoSEQ multiplex PCR; TCRdb holds only in-frame clones, not every one. The sample shows under 2.5 million clones, 85% to 95% of them seen only once. Sequencing was carried out using naive CD4+ T cells from PBMCs. The receptors stem from a man aged 18 to 29 in good health. Some clones in this sample may be carry-over from other donors' samples. CDR3s include the opening cysteine and the closing phenylalanine or tryptophan. Each record gives: clone size, J gene, V gene, CDR3 protein. The size of a clone is reported for some rows only, either as once, few or many, or as a class for expanded clones.

>NA|TRBJ2-3|TRBV4-2
CASREGQGATFTDTQYF
>NA|TRBJ2-3|TRBV27
CASSFPPGLTQYF
>NA|TRBJ1-2|TRBV7-8
CASSQDRGGRDYTF
>NA|TRBJ1-1|TRBV28
CASSLAAVGGTGEAFF
>NA|TRBJ2-3|TRBV15
CATSRDSGQTTDTQYF
>NA|TRBJ2-7|TRBV30
CAWNSLVPF
>NA|TRBJ1-1|TRBV6-6
CASSYEAGKNTEAFF
>once|TRBJ2-2|TRBV7-9
CASSQGVDHPVGELFF
>NA|TRBJ2-1|TRBV15
CATSRAYTYNEQFF
>NA|TRBJ1-5|TRBV6-5
CASDPGPQHF
>NA|TRBJ2-5|TRBV11-2
CASSPSRETQYF
>once|TRBJ2-2|TRBV2
CASRRGQGTGELFF
>few|TRBJ1-5|TRBV6-6
CASNGGNQPQHF
>NA|TRBJ2-4|TRBV5-4
CASRLDGNIQYF
>NA|TRBJ2-7|TRBV6-1
CASTKGSGSSYEQYF
>NA|TRBJ1-2|TRBV5-6
CASSWRAGGPYGYTF
>once|TRBJ2-7|TRBV28
CASSLHSLYEQYF
>NA|TRBJ2-1|TRBV5-1
CASSWGTSGRSEQFF
>NA|TRBJ2-7|TRBV11-3
CASSSGQQHSYEQYF
>once|TRBJ2-1|TRBV6-6
CASTLSQREGGNEQFF
>once|TRBJ2-7|TRBV27
CASTPRGGDEQYF
>NA|TRBJ2-1|TRBV5-1
CASSTASGTPRGDEQFF
>NA|TRBJ2-7|TRBV11-3
CASSLWTSYEQYF
>NA|TRBJ2-2|TRBV7-9
CASSWGTGTGLITGELFF
>few|TRBJ2-2|TRBV2
CASVGSSNTGELFF
>NA|TRBJ1-2|TRBV4-2
CASSQPFDRSNYGYTF
>once|TRBJ2-7|TRBV5-4
CASSPGGGDVEQYF
>NA|TRBJ2-1|TRBV2
CASSVTSGSNEQFF
>NA|TRBJ2-2|TRBV5-1
CASGDLLTTGELFF
>NA|TRBJ1-5|TRBV6-5
CASSYQRPNHNQPQHF
>few|TRBJ1-1|TRBV27
CASSHRLGAGNTEAFF
>NA|TRBJ2-3|TRBV2
CASSEGLEPSTDTQYF
>NA|TRBJ2-7|TRBV25-1
CASSVTDTQYF
>NA|TRBJ1-1|TRBV5-1
CASNPPGGGSEAFF
>once|TRBJ2-1|TRBV14
CASSQDVGLGRNEQFF
>NA|NA|TRBV2
CASASDSYEQYF
>NA|TRBJ1-1|TRBV12-5
CASGSAPGTEAFF